This T cell receptor beta chain stems from a study of naive and memory T cell subsets. Overall study findings and caveats: TCRs were reportedly recovered from both biopsy types, mostly tuberculin test sites.

Alpha and beta constant region primers primed reverse transcription for blood and skin samples. TCRdb re-derived calls from the UMI-ligation and nested PCR reads in MiXCR, one entry per CDR3 protein. The top ten hold nearly 7% of the sample, which has fewer than 20,000 distinct CDR3 sequences, 7.5% to 10% seen once. Germline V gene data show CDR1 as SGHRS and CDR2 as YFSETQ. The CDR3 is made up of 15 amino acids. The V gene end was trimmed by 4 bases and the J gene end by 5 bases; junction bases not matched to a gene: 9. As for treatment: skin biopsy from PPD injection site in Mantoux-positive individual. Input was roughly 1 to 1,100 ng of DNase-treated total RNA without cell sorting. An oligonucleotide containing a UMI was ligated to the 3' end of TCR cDNA. This clonotype was recorded many times. The target antigen is unknown.

The receptor's source is an adult in good health. The genes are TRBV5-1 and TRBJ2-7; 10 nucleotides line up with TRBD2. The specimen comprised skin, sampled from a tuberculin skin test site. This CDR3 reads CASSPLLAGVDEQYF. CDR3 DNA: TGCGCCAGCAGCCCTCTTCTAGCGGGAGTCGACGAGCAGTACTTC.